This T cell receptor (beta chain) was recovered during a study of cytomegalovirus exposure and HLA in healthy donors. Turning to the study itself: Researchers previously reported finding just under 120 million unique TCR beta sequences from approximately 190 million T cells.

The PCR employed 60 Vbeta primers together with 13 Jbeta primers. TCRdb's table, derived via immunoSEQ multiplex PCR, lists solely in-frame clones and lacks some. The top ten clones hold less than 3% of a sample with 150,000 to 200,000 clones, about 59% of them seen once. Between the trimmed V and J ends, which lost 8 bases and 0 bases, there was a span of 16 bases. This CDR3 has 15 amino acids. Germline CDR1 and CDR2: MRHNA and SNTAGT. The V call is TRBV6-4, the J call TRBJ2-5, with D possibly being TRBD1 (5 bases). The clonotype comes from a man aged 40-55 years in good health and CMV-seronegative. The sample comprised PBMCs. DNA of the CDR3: TGTGCCAGCCCGGATGGGCGACAGCACCAAGAGACCCAGTACTTC. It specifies CASPDGRQHQETQYF.